This TCR beta chain was sequenced for a study of regulatory T cells in long-lasting Graves disease. This clonotype was seen many times. The antigen remains undetermined. The CDR3 extends over 15 amino acids. V lost 4 bases, J lost 4 bases, and 5 bases stayed unmatched. Germline V gene sequence: CDR1 MDHEN, CDR2 SYDVKM. Described time point: newly diagnosed GD, antithyroid drugs for less than 3 months. Following extraction of RNA from PBMCs, that RNA was used to make the TCR library. Findings and caveats of the study: Gene preferences differed: TRBV28, TRBJ1-2, TRBJ2-5 in persistent cases.

iRepertoire HTBI primers and Arm-PCR of CDR3 regions built TCR beta libraries. TCRdb re-called the multiplex PCR reads through MiXCR, storing one row per CDR3 protein. Among almost 450,000 distinct CDR3 sequences listed, roughly 15% were seen once. This sample also appeared in a second study, on T cells in Graves' hyperthyroidism and ophthalmopathy. That report adds: Reasons for excluding patients were uncontrolled infection, other autoimmune disease, pregnancy or lactation. The TCR CDR3 was amplified in a first-round RT-PCR using the HTBI primer set.

This TCR derives from a woman between 25 and 40 years old with Graves disease. The chain combines TRBV28 with TRBJ2-2, with 8 bases matching TRBD1. The source material was peripheral blood mononuclear cells (PBMCs), sampled at new diagnosis, from a patient treated with antithyroid drugs. For the CDR3, the DNA is TGTGCCAGCAGTTCGACAGGGGAATTCACCGGGGAGCTGTTTTTT. It translates to CASSSTGEFTGELFF.